This T cell receptor beta chain was sequenced for a study of cytomegalovirus exposure and HLA in healthy donors. Study-level results: A later analysis linked a missense DCLRE1C variant to TCR beta V- and J-gene trimming. A later analysis linked about 17,000 TCR beta sequences to HLA alleles at 0.05 false discovery rate.

The PCR employed 60 Vbeta primers together with 13 Jbeta primers. Method: immunoSEQ multiplex PCR; TCRdb's copy keeps in-frame clones and lacks some. The profile shows about 130,000 clones, 15% to 20% of them singletons. Notes on this clone: Its target is unknown.

Germline CDR1 and CDR2: SGHRS and YFSETQ. The J segment lost 2 bases and the V segment lost 4 bases, leaving 6 bases of the junction unmatched. CDR3 length: 16 amino acids. The J gene is TRBJ2-3, the V gene TRBV5-1, with TRBD2 matching over 11 bases. The specimen sequenced was PBMCs. This clonotype was obtained from a female donor in good health and CMV-seropositive. The CDR3 coding sequence is TGCGCCAGCAGCGGATGGACTAGCGGGTCCACAGATACGCAGTATTTT. Protein sequence: CASSGWTSGSTDTQYF.